Each of the 29 T cell receptor beta chains below was sequenced from the same sample in a study of blood T cell repertoires in COVID-19. The data were produced by immunoSEQ multiplex PCR, yet TCRdb's version contains in-frame clones alone and is incomplete. The table records about 120,000 clones, about 85% of them present only once. Sample: peripheral blood. All receptors come from a human donor in a cohort sampled during active COVID-19.

The genes are TRBV7-9 and TRBJ2-1; possible D gene TRBD1, 6 bases. The germline V gene encodes CDR1 SEHNR and CDR2 FQNEAQ (reference sequence). CDR3 length equals 15 residues. V lost 7 bases and J lost 5, with 18 bases in between. The CDR3 protein is CASNLRGRANNEQFF. The CDR3 coding sequence is TGTGCCAGCAATCTCAGGGGCAGGGCGAACAATGAGCAGTTCTTC.

Comments on this clone: A much bigger clone sits one base away, suggesting this may be a read error. The J gene is TRBJ2-7, the V gene TRBV7-9, with 10 bases matching TRBD1. The CDR3 has 14 amino acids. The V gene end was trimmed by 5 bases and the J gene end by 3 bases; junction bases not matched to a gene: 4. The germline CDR1 and CDR2 sequences are SEHNR and FQNEAQ (reference sequence). In DNA, the CDR3 is TGTGCCAGCAGCCCCCGGACAGGGGGCTACGAGCAGTACTTC. Its translation: CASSPRTGGYEQYF.

This clone showed up just a few times. The V and J genes are TRBV7-2 and TRBJ1-2; TRBD1 agrees at 8 bases. The V gene's germline CDR1 is SGHTA and CDR2 FQGNSA. The CDR3 contains 14 residues. V lost 2 bases and J lost 5; bases outside the gene matches: 4. The chain's CDR3 is CASSLSRTGYGYTF. Here the CDR3 DNA reads TGTGCCAGCAGCTTATCCCGGACAGGGTATGGCTACACCTTC.

The chain couples TRBV9 to TRBJ2-3, with TRBD1 as a possible D gene (5 bases). CDR3 length: 15 amino acids. Trimming shortened V by 6 bases and J by 5 bases, and 19 bases separated the two germline ends. Germline V lookup: CDR1 SGDLS, CDR2 YYNGEE. The CDR3, as DNA: TGTGCCAGCAACCCCTTAGGGGCTCCTTTAGATACGCAGTATTTT. Its protein is CASNPLGAPLDTQYF.

J is TRBJ1-2 and V is TRBV5-4, with a tentative D call TRBD1 (5 bases). CDR1 and CDR2 from the germline V gene are SGHNT and YYREEE (reference sequence). V was clipped by 4 bases and J by 5 bases, with 18 bases between them. The CDR3 is made up of 15 amino acids. In nucleotides, the CDR3 is TGTGCCAGCAGCCCGGAGAGCGACAGACCTTATGGCTACACCTTC. Translating it yields CASSPESDRPYGYTF. Complete variable domain (other parts from reference TRBV5-4 and TRBJ1-2): ETGVTQSPTHLIKTRGQQVTLRCSSQSGHNTVSWYQQALGQGPQFIFQYYREEENGRGNFPPRFSGLQFPNYSSELNVNALELDDSALYLCASSPESDRPYGYTFGSGTRLTVV.

CDR3 nucleotides: TGTGCCAGCAGTGATACAGAGTTGGGAAACACCATATATTTT. Its protein is CASSDTELGNTIYF. The chain uses TRBV2 and TRBJ1-3; D not resolved. Germline values: CDR1 SNHLY, CDR2 FYNNEI. V dropped 3 bases and J dropped 4 bases, with 10 bases sitting between them. The CDR3 covers 14 residues.

In DNA, the CDR3 is TGTGCCTGGACCTTAAATTCACCCCTCCACTTT. Protein product: CAWTLNSPLHF. V usage is TRBV30 and J usage is TRBJ1-6; D is ambiguous. The CDR3 sequence is 11 residues long. Trimming removed 4 bases from V and 7 bases from J, with 5 bases in between. Germline V gives CDR1 GTSNPN, CDR2 SVGIG (reference sequence). The full variable domain, with the rest looked up from reference TRBV30 and TRBJ1-6, is SQTIHQWPATLVQPVGSPLSLECTVEGTSNPNLYWYRQAAGRGLQLLFYSVGIGQISSEVPQNLSASRPQDRQFILSSKKLLLSDSGFYLCAWTLNSPLHFGNGTRLTVT.

This clone was seen more than once but under ten times. The gene calls are TRBV24-1 and TRBJ1-2; weak D call: TRBD1 (5 bases). V lost 6 bases and J lost 6, with 13 bases in between. This CDR3 has 13 amino acids. Germline V CDR1 and CDR2: KGHDR, SFDVKD. The CDR3 loop reads CATSRGALDGYTF. The CDR3 bases are TGTGCCACCAGTCGCGGGGCGCTAGATGGCTACACCTTC.

The chain links TRBV4-3 to TRBJ2-7, with D tentatively TRBD2 (7 bases). Germline V gives CDR1 LGHNA, CDR2 YSLEER. Between the trimmed V and J ends, which lost 0 bases and 7 bases, there was a span of 16 bases. The CDR3 sequence is 15 residues long. The CDR3 loop is CASSQDVGLGGEQYF. In DNA form, the CDR3 reads TGCGCCAGCAGCCAAGATGTAGGACTAGGGGGAGAGCAGTACTTC.

The CDR3 DNA reads TGTGCCATCAGTCCGGGACAGGGGGGGACGCAGTATTTT. Its protein product is CAISPGQGGTQYF. The chain is built from TRBV10-3 and TRBJ2-3; 11 positions match TRBD1. CDR3 length equals 13 residues. Germline lookup yields CDR1 ENHRY and CDR2 SYGVKD. V trimming: 5 bases; J trimming: 9 bases; junction bases outside the gene matches: 4.

V gene TRBV12-1 combines with J gene TRBJ1-5. TRBV12-1 is marked as a pseudogene. The CDR3 has 15 amino acids. This CDR3 is CASSPRTGNDQPQHF. DNA for the CDR3: TGTGCCAGCAGCCCCCGCACGGGGAACGATCAGCCCCAGCATTTT.

This clone came up a few times. This chain links TRBV7-2 with TRBJ1-5, with no clear D. Germline V lookup: CDR1 SGHTA, CDR2 FQGNSA. The CDR3 spans 12 residues. Trimming took 2 bases from V and 3 from J, leaving 2 bases between them. CDR3 in DNA: TGTGCCAGCAGCTTATACAATCAGCCCCAGCATTTT. Its protein product is CASSLYNQPQHF. Full variable domain (missing parts from reference TRBV7-2 and TRBJ1-5): GAGVSQSPSNKVTEKGKDVELRCDPISGHTALYWYRQSLGQGLEFLIYFQGNSAPDKSGLPSDRFSAERTGGSVSTLTIQRTQQEDSAVYLCASSLYNQPQHFGDGTRLSIL.

This clone appeared once. The rearrangement joins TRBV4-3 to TRBJ1-1, with D maybe TRBD1 (6 bases). V shed 1 base and J shed 0 bases, with 18 bases lying between them. Germline V gives CDR1 LGHNA, CDR2 YSLEER. The CDR3 runs to 18 residues. The CDR3 DNA reads TGCGCCAGCAGCCAAGGCACGATATCGGGGGGCATGAACACTGAAGCTTTCTTT. Protein: CASSQGTISGGMNTEAFF.

As concerns this clone: The junction departs from the called germline gene at one end, perhaps through a read error. This rearrangement joins TRBV2 to TRBJ2-3; 8 bases are shared with TRBD2. The CDR3 totals 14 residues. Germline-derived CDR1 and CDR2 are SNHLY and FYNNEI. CDR3 sequence: CASGSRTSRDTQYF. CDR3 coding DNA: TGTGCCAGCGGTTCGCGGACTAGCAGAGATACGCAGTATTTT.

The chain carries TRBV7-2 and TRBJ2-7; the D is unclear. The V end was cut by 6 bases, the J end by 3 bases, with 6 bases between. CDR1 is SGHTA and CDR2 is FQGNSA in the germline V gene. This CDR3 spans 11 amino acids. CDR3 DNA: TGTGCCAGCAGTCGCTACTACGAGCAGTACTTC. As protein: CASSRYYEQYF.

This clone was seen a few times. The gene calls are TRBV6-4 and TRBJ2-1; TRBD2 agrees at 9 bases. The germline gives CDR1 MRHNA, CDR2 SNTAGT. The CDR3 is made up of 15 amino acids. V gave up 2 bases and J gave up 7 bases; unmatched junction bases: 6. CDR3 protein: CASSDPSGGRNEQFF. The CDR3 DNA sequence: TGTGCCAGCAGTGACCCGAGCGGGGGGCGGAATGAGCAGTTCTTC.

The V call is TRBV10-3, the J call TRBJ1-5; D not certain. The germline V gene has CDR1 ENHRY and CDR2 SYGVKD. With 0 bases removed from V and 6 bases from J, the gap between germline ends came to 12 bases. The CDR3 contains 15 residues. The CDR3 nucleotides read TGTGCCATCAGTGAGTCGGCCCAGGTGCGTCAGCCCCAGCATTTT. Its protein is CAISESAQVRQPQHF.

The chain couples TRBV18 to TRBJ1-1; 9 bases agree with TRBD1. V dropped 6 bases and J dropped 8; count of bases not matched to a gene: 13. Germline V gene data show CDR1 as KGHSH and CDR2 as LQKENI. The CDR3 length is 15 residues. The CDR3 is CASSTTDRGHWEAFF. CDR3 sequence (DNA): TGTGCCAGCTCGACCACGGACAGGGGACACTGGGAAGCTTTCTTT. Complete variable domain (other parts from reference TRBV18 and TRBJ1-1): NAGVMQNPRHLVRRRGQEARLRCSPMKGHSHVYWYRQLPEEGLKFMVYLQKENIIDESGMPKERFSAEFPKEGPSILRIQQVVRGDSAAYFCASSTTDRGHWEAFFGQGTRLTVV.

The chain couples TRBV6-5 to TRBJ1-5; 12 nucleotides agree with TRBD1. V was clipped by 6 bases and J by 7 bases; unmatched bases: 7. CDR1 is MNHEY and CDR2 is SVGAGI in the germline V gene. This CDR3 is 15 amino acids long. The CDR3 reads CASRGQGAAYQPQHF. The CDR3 nucleotides are TGTGCCAGCAGGGGACAGGGGGCGGCTTACCAGCCCCAGCATTTT.

J is TRBJ2-3 and V is TRBV5-5; 8 bases match TRBD2. The V gene's germline CDR1 is SGHKS and CDR2 YYEKEE (reference sequence). With V trimmed by 1 base and J by 0 bases, 4 bases remained unmatched. The CDR3 covers 16 residues. The CDR3 sequence: CASSLRAGGSTDTQYF. CDR3 DNA sequence: TGTGCCAGCAGCTTGAGGGCGGGGGGAAGCACAGATACGCAGTATTTT.

The rearrangement uses TRBV29-1 and TRBJ1-3; TRBD1 might be the D (5 bases). V dropped 7 bases and J dropped 0 bases, with 13 bases sitting between them. This CDR3 is built from 14 residues. Per germline, CDR1 SQVTM and CDR2 ANQGSEA. The CDR3 here is CSARDSSSGNTIYF. CDR3 nucleotide sequence: TGCAGCGCACGGGACTCTTCCTCTGGAAACACCATATATTTT.

The V and J genes are TRBV10-2 and TRBJ1-2; no definite D call. This CDR3 has 16 amino acids. Trimming removed 7 bases at V and 5 bases at J, with 23 bases between. Germline CDR1 WSHSY, CDR2 SAAADI. The CDR3 DNA follows: TGCGCCAGCACCAACCCCGCAAGGGAAAGAGGGTATGGCTACACCTTC. Residues: CASTNPARERGYGYTF.

This chain joins TRBV3-1 (or the pseudogene TRBV3-2) and TRBJ2-1; 8 nucleotides align to TRBD2. Unmatched junction bases numbered 5, after V lost 3 bases and J lost 4 bases. Germline V gives CDR1 LGHDT, CDR2 YNNKEL (reference sequence). This CDR3 comprises 15 residues. Here the CDR3 DNA reads TGTGCCAGCAGCCAGCGCGGGGGGAATTACAATGAGCAGTTCTTC. It is translated as CASSQRGGNYNEQFF.

The V call is TRBV28, the J call TRBJ1-5, with 7 bases lining up with TRBD1. The trim removed 5 bases at V and 0 bases at J, leaving 7 bases unmatched. The CDR3 runs to 16 residues. Germline CDR1 reads MDHEN; CDR2 reads SYDVKM. The DNA for the CDR3 is TGTGCCAGCAGTGCAGGGGGGTCCTATAGCAATCAGCCCCAGCATTTT. Its protein is CASSAGGSYSNQPQHF.

This sequence joins TRBV6-4 and TRBJ2-3; weak D call: TRBD1 (6 bases). Germline CDR1 MRHNA, CDR2 SNTAGT. The CDR3 runs to 14 residues. V was trimmed by 3 bases and J by 4 bases, leaving 11 bases between them. CDR3 DNA sequence: TGTGCCAGCAGTGAACACAGGGCGGCAGATACGCAGTATTTT. Protein: CASSEHRAADTQYF.

CDR3 sequence: CASSQVYSLAGGLYEQFF. In DNA form, the CDR3 reads TGCGCCAGCAGCCAAGTCTACTCACTAGCGGGGGGGCTTTATGAGCAGTTCTTC. The gene calls are TRBV4-3 and TRBJ2-1; 13 nucleotides match TRBD2. The CDR3 consists of 18 residues. Germline CDR1 and CDR2: LGHNA and YSLEER. J lost 8 bases, V lost 1 base, and 11 bases had no gene match.

The chain joins TRBV7-2 to TRBJ1-3, with D perhaps TRBD1 (6 bases). The CDR3 covers 14 residues. V was shortened by 2 bases and J by 5 bases, with 10 bases between the two germline ends. The germline CDR1 and CDR2 sequences are SGHTA and FQGNSA. The CDR3 is CASSLRDTRNTIYF. CDR3 nucleotide sequence: TGTGCCAGCAGCTTAAGGGACACAAGAAACACCATATATTTT.

J is TRBJ2-7 and V is TRBV19; maybe TRBD2 (5 bases). This CDR3 spans 13 amino acids. The V end lost 6 bases, the J end lost 3 bases, and 12 bases lay between the germline ends. Germline V gene sequence: CDR1 LNHDA, CDR2 SQIVND (reference sequence). As DNA, the CDR3 is TGTGCCAGTAGCCGGGAATCGGGCTACGAGCAGTACTTC. It specifies CASSRESGYEQYF.

The chain recombines TRBV18 with TRBJ2-7, with TRBD1 matching 11 bases. The trim removed 3 bases at V and 2 bases at J, leaving 3 bases unmatched. The CDR3 runs to 15 residues. Per the germline V gene, CDR1 is KGHSH and CDR2 is LQKENI. The CDR3 bases are TGTGCCAGCTCACCTGGGACAGGGGGGACCTACGAGCAGTACTTC. This sequence encodes CASSPGTGGTYEQYF.